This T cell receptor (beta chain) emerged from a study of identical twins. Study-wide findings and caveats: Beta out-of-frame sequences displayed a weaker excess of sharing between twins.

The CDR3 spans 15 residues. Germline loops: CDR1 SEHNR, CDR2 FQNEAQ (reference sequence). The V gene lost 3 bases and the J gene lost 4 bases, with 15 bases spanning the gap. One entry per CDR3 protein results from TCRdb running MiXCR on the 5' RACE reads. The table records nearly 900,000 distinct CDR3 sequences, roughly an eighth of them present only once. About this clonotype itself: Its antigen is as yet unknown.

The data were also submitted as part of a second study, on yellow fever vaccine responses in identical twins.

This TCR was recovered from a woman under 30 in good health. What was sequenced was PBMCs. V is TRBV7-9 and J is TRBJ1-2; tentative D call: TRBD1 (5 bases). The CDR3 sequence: CASSFSSDTLYGYTF. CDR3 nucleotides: TGTGCCAGCAGCTTTTCATCGGACACTCTCTATGGCTACACCTTC.